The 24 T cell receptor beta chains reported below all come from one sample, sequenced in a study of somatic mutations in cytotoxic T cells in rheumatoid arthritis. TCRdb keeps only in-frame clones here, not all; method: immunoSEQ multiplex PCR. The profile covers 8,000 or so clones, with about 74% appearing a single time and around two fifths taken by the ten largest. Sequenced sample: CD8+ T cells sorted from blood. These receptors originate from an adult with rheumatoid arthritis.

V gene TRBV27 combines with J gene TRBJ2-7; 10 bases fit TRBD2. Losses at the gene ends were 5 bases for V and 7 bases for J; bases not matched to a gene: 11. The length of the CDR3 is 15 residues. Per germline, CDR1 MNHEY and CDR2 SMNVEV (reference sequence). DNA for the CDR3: TGTGCCAGCAGTCCTTCTAGCGGGGGCACCTGGGAGCAGTACTTC. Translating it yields CASSPSSGGTWEQYF.

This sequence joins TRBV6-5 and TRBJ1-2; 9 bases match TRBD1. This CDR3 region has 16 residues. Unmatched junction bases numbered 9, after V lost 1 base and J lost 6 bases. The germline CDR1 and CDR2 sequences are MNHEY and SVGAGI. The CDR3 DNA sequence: TGTGCCAGCAGTTACTTTCCCGACAGGGGGTTCGATGGCTACACCTTC. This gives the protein CASSYFPDRGFDGYTF.

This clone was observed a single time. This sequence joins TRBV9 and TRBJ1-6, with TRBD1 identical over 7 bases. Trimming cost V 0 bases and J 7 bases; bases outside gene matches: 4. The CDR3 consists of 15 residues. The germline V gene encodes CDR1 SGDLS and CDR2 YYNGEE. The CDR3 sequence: CASSVGQGHNSPLHF. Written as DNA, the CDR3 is TGTGCCAGCAGCGTAGGACAGGGACACAATTCACCCCTCCACTTT.

CDR3 residues: CASSRGRPSYNEQFF. In nucleotides, the CDR3 is TGCGCCAGCAGCCGCGGGAGGCCCTCCTACAATGAGCAGTTCTTC. The chain uses TRBV4-3 and TRBJ2-1; 8 positions match TRBD2. V lost 4 bases, J lost 0 bases, and 2 bases stayed unmatched. The length of the CDR3 is 15 residues. Germline V gene sequence: CDR1 LGHNA, CDR2 YSLEER.

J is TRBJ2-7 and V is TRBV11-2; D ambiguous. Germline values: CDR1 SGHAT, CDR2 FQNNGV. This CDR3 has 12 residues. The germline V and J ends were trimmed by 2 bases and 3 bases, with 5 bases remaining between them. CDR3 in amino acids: CASSLNSYEQYF. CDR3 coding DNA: TGTGCCAGCAGCTTAAATAGCTACGAGCAGTACTTC.

The CDR3 spells CASGPLKSYEQYF. In DNA form, the CDR3 reads TGTGCCAGCGGACCATTGAAATCCTACGAGCAGTACTTC. This chain links TRBV27 with TRBJ2-7, with unresolved D. From germline, CDR1 is MNHEY and CDR2 SMNVEV (reference sequence). This CDR3 is built from 13 residues. The V end was cut by 8 bases, the J end by 1 base, with 12 bases between.

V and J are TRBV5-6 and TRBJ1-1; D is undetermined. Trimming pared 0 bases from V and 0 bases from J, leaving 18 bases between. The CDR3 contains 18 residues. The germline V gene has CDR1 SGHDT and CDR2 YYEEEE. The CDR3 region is CASSLVAGPTGMNTEAFF. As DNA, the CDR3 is TGTGCCAGCAGCTTGGTGGCTGGTCCAACTGGGATGAACACTGAAGCTTTCTTT. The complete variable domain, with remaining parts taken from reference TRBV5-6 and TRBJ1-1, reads DAGVTQSPTHLIKTRGQQVTLRCSPKSGHDTVSWYQQALGQGPQFIFQYYEEEERQRGNFPDRFSGHQFPNYSSELNVNALLLGDSALYLCASSLVAGPTGMNTEAFFGQGTRLTVV.

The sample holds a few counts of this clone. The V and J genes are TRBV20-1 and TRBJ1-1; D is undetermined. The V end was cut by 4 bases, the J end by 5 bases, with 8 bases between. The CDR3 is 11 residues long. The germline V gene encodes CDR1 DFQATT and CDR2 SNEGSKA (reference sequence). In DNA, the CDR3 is TGCAGTGCTACCCTGGGGACTGAAGCTTTCTTT. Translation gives CSATLGTEAFF.

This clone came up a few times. The CDR3, as DNA: TGTGCCAGCAGCTTATCAGTATTATCTAACTATGGCTACACCTTC. Protein: CASSLSVLSNYGYTF. The chain is built from TRBV11-2 and TRBJ1-2; no clear D gene. The CDR3 covers 15 residues. V lost 2 bases, J lost 0 bases, and 10 bases lay in between. Germline-derived CDR1 and CDR2 are SGHAT and FQNNGV. Based on the CDR3 plus reference TRBV11-2 and TRBJ1-2, the full variable domain is EAGVAQSPRYKIIEKRQSVAFWCNPISGHATLYWYQQILGQGPKLLIQFQNNGVVDDSQLPKDRFSAERLKGVDSTLKIQPAKLEDSAVYLCASSLSVLSNYGYTFGSGTRLTVV.

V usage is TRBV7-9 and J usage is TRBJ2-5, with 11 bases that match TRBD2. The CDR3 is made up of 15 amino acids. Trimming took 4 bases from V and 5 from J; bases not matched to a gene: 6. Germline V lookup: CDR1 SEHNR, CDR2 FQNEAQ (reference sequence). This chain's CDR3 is CASSSLAGGQETQYF. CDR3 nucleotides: TGTGCCAGCAGCTCTTTAGCGGGGGGGCAGGAGACCCAGTACTTC.

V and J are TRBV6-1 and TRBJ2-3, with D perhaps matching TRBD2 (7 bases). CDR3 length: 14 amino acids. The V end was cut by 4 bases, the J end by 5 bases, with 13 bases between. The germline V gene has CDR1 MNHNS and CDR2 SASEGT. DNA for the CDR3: TGTGCCAGCAGTGTGGAGGGGGGGGTAGATACGCAGTATTTT. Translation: CASSVEGGVDTQYF.

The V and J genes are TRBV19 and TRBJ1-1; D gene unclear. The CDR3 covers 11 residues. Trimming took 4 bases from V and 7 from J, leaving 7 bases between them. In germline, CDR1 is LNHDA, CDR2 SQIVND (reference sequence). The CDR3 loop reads CASSKRLEAFF. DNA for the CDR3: TGTGCCAGTAGTAAGCGGCTTGAAGCTTTCTTT.

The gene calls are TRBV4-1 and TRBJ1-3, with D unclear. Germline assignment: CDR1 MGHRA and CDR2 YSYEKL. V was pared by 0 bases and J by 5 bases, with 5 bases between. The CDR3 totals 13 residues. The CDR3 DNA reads TGCGCCAGCAGCCAAGATAGGCGAAACACCATATATTTT. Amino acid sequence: CASSQDRRNTIYF.

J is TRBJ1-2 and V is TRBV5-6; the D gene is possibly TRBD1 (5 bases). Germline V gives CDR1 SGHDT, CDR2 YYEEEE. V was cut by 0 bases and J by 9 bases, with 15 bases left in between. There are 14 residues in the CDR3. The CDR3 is CASSLAGGDKSYTF. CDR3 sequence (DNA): TGTGCCAGCAGCTTGGCAGGAGGGGATAAGAGCTACACCTTC. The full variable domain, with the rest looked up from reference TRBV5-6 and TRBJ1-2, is DAGVTQSPTHLIKTRGQQVTLRCSPKSGHDTVSWYQQALGQGPQFIFQYYEEEERQRGNFPDRFSGHQFPNYSSELNVNALLLGDSALYLCASSLAGGDKSYTFGSGTRLTVV.

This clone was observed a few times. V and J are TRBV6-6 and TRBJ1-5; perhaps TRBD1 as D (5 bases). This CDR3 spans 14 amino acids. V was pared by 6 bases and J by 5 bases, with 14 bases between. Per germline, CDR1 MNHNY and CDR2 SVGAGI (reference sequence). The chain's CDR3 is CASRPGWGDQPQHF. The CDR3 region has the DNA TGTGCCAGCAGACCCGGTTGGGGCGATCAGCCCCAGCATTTT.

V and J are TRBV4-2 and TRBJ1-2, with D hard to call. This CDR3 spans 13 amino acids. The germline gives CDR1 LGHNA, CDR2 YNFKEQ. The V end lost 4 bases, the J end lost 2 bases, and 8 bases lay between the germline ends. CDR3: CASSPGGNYGYTF. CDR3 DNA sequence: TGTGCCAGCAGCCCTGGCGGGAACTATGGCTACACCTTC.

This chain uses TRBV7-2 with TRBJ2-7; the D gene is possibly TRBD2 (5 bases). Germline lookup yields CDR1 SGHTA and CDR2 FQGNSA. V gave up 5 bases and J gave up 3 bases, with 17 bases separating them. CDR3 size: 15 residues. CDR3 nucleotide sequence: TGTGCCAGCAGCATATCCCAGGAGGAGAGCTACGAGCAGTACTTC. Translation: CASSISQEESYEQYF.

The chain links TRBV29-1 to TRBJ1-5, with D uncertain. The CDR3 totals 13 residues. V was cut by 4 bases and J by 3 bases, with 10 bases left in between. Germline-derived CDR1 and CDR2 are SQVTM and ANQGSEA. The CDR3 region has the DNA TGCAGCGTTGGAACCTCGGTCAATCAGCCCCAGCATTTT. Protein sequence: CSVGTSVNQPQHF. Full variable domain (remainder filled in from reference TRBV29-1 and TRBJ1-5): SAVISQKPSRDICQRGTSLTIQCQVDSQVTMMFWYRQQPGQSLTLIATANQGSEATYESGFVIDKFPISRPNLTFSTLTVSNMSPEDSSIYLCSVGTSVNQPQHFGDGTRLSIL.

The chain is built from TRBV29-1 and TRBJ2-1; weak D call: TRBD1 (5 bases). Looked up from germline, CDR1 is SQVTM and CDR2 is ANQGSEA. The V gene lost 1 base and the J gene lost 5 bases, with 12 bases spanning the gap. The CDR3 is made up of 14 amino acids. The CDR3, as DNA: TGCAGCGTTGAAGGACAGCGATTAGACAATGAGCAGTTCTTC. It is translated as CSVEGQRLDNEQFF.

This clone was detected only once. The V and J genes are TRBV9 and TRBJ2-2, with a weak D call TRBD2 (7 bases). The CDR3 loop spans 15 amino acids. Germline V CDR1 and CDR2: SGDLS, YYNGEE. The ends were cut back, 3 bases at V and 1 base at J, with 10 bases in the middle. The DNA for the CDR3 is TGTGCCAGCAGCGAGGGAGGGGGGAACACCGGGGAGCTGTTTTTT. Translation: CASSEGGGNTGELFF.

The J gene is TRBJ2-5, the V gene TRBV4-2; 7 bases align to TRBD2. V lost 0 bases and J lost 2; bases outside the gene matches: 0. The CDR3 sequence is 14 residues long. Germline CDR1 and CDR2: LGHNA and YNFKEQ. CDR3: CASSQEGLQETQYF. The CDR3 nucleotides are TGTGCCAGCAGCCAAGAGGGACTACAAGAGACCCAGTACTTC.

CDR3: CASSASGSGNTQYF. The CDR3 bases are TGTGCCAGCAGCGCTAGCGGGAGTGGGAATACGCAGTATTTT. V and J are TRBV9 and TRBJ2-3; 10 positions agree with TRBD2. After removal of 3 bases from V and 7 bases from J, the junction contained 5 bases not matched to a gene. This CDR3 comprises 14 residues. Looked up from germline, CDR1 is SGDLS and CDR2 is YYNGEE. Looking up the rest from reference TRBV9 and TRBJ2-3 gives the full variable domain: DSGVTQTPKHLITATGQRVTLRCSPRSGDLSVYWYQQSLDQGLQFLIQYYNGEERAKGNILERFSAQQFPDLHSELNLSSLELGDSALYFCASSASGSGNTQYFGPGTRLTVL.

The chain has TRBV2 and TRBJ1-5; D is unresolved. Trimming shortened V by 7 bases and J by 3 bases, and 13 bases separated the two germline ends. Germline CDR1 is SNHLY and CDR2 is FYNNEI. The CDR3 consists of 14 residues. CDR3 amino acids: CASTEGFVNQPQHF. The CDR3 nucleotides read TGTGCCAGCACCGAGGGATTTGTCAATCAGCCCCAGCATTTT.

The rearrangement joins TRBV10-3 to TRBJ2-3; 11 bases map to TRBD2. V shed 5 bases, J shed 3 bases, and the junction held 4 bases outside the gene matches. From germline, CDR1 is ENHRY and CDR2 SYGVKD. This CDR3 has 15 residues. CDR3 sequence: CAISFSGRATDTQYF. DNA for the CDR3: TGTGCCATCAGTTTTAGCGGGAGGGCAACAGATACGCAGTATTTT.